This TCR beta chain was observed in a study of cytomegalovirus exposure and HLA in healthy donors. Study-level points and caveats: Later work found that TCR association rates differed between HLA loci; DRB1 had the most and HLA-C the fewest. Several top significant clusters appeared, in a later analysis, to be linked to common viral pathogens.

As for this clone: The antigen remains undetermined.

Though nominally healthy at sampling, donors likely had unrecorded immune exposures. The germline gives CDR1 MNHEY, CDR2 SVGAGI. The CDR3 sequence is 15 residues long. With 6 bases removed from V and 3 bases from J, the gap between germline ends came to 17 bases. The PCR was carried out with 60 Vbeta primers and 13 Jbeta primers. Assay: immunoSEQ multiplex PCR; the TCRdb copy retains only in-frame clones and omits some. The table shows a few hundred thousand clones, with 65% to 90% occurring only once. The receptor was derived from a girl aged 5 to 17 in good health and CMV-seronegative. The sequenced sample was PBMCs. The chain uses TRBV6-5 and TRBJ1-2; perhaps TRBD1 as D (6 bases). This CDR3 is CASRSLGGGYYGYTF. CDR3 coding DNA: TGTGCCAGCAGAAGCCTTGGGGGGGGCTACTATGGCTACACCTTC.